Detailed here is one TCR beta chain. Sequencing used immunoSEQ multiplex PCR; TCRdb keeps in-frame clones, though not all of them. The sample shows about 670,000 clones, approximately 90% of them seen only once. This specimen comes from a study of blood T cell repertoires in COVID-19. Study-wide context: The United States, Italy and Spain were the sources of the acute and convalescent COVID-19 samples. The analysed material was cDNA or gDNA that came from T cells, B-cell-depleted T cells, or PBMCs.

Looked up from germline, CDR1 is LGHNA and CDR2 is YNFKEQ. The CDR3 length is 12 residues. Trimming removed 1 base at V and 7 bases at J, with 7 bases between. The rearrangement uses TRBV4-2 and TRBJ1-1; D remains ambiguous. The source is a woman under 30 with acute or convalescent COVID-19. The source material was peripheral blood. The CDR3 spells CASSQGADEAFF. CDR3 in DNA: TGTGCCAGCAGCCAAGGGGCCGATGAAGCTTTCTTT.